Following are 18 T cell receptor beta chains from one sample sequenced in a study of shared clonotypes between healthy human individuals (TCRdb year 2020). For the CD8 naive samples, CD45RO-negative cells were positively selected for CCR7, yielding a CD45RA+CCR7+ population from which TemRA cells were excluded. To prepare the library, the immunoSEQ multiplex PCR assay was applied. Entries here come from immuneACCESS through TCRdb and include only in-frame sequences with V and J called. Some clones fail to appear in such tables; in the studies checked, an unresolved V gene covers under half of the shortfall, and the cause of the remainder is unknown. A total of roughly 590,000 clones appear in this sample, around 95% of them only once. The top ten constitute about 0.11% of the sample. The sample was naive CD8+ T cells sorted from blood. Read against the paper, the sample's cell subset or site label means: CD45RA+CCR7+. All receptors come from a woman in her 30s in good health.

The J gene is TRBJ2-3, the V gene TRBV30; D is ambiguous. The CDR3 contains 13 residues. CDR1 is GTSNPN, CDR2 SVGIG, per germline (reference sequence). The V end was cut by 3 bases, the J end by 0 bases, with 7 bases between. The CDR3 protein is CAWRLGSTDTQYF. Here the CDR3 DNA reads TGTGCCTGGAGACTGGGCAGCACAGATACGCAGTATTTT.

The chain combines TRBV6-5 with TRBJ2-5; no reliable D call. V gave up 2 bases and J gave up 2 bases, with 6 bases separating them. The CDR3 sequence is 13 residues long. The germline CDR1 and CDR2 sequences are MNHEY and SVGAGI. The DNA of the CDR3 is TGTGCCAGCAGTTACGGGCTACAAGAGACCCAGTACTTC. Translated, it gives CASSYGLQETQYF.

The chain couples TRBV5-4 to TRBJ2-7; 9 bases fit TRBD1. Trimming at V came to 4 bases and at J to 3 bases, leaving 8 bases not matched to a gene. CDR3 length: 15 residues. Germline V lookup: CDR1 SGHNT, CDR2 YYREEE (reference sequence). The CDR3 spells CASSAGTGKNYEQYF. The CDR3 nucleotides read TGTGCCAGCAGCGCGGGGACAGGGAAAAACTACGAGCAGTACTTC.

The J gene is TRBJ2-7, the V gene TRBV6-1, with a possible D match to TRBD1 (6 bases). This CDR3 is built from 12 residues. V lost 7 bases to trimming and J lost 1 base, with 8 bases between them. Germline CDR1 is MNHNS and CDR2 is SASEGT. The CDR3 is CASKGHSYEQYF. In nucleotides, the CDR3 is TGTGCCAGCAAGGGACATTCCTACGAGCAGTACTTC.

The rearrangement links TRBV2 to TRBJ2-7, with D perhaps TRBD1 (5 bases). The germline V gene has CDR1 SNHLY and CDR2 FYNNEI. V lost 6 bases to trimming and J lost 5 bases, with 11 bases between them. CDR3 length: 12 residues. Written as DNA, the CDR3 is TGTGCCAGCAGGGGGCCCCCTGACGAGCAGTACTTC. Protein product: CASRGPPDEQYF. The whole variable domain, remainder taken from reference TRBV2 and TRBJ2-7, is EPEVTQTPSHQVTQMGQEVILRCVPISNHLYFYWYRQILGQKVEFLVSFYNNEISEKSEIFDDQFSVERPDGSNFTLKIRSTKLEDSAMYFCASRGPPDEQYFGPGTRLTVT.

V and J are TRBV7-8 and TRBJ2-5, with 8 bases identical to TRBD2. Trimming took 0 bases from V and 1 from J; bases not matched to a gene: 13. Per the germline V gene, CDR1 is SGHVS and CDR2 is FQNEAQ. This CDR3 comprises 19 residues. CDR3 DNA sequence: TGTGCCAGCAGCTTAGCTTTGATTGGTGTCGGGAGGGCCCAAGAGACCCAGTACTTC. Translated, it gives CASSLALIGVGRAQETQYF. Complete variable domain (other parts from reference TRBV7-8 and TRBJ2-5): GAGVSQSPRYKVAKRGQDVALRCDPISGHVSLFWYQQALGQGPEFLTYFQNEAQLDKSGLPSDRFFAERPEGSVSTLKIQRTQQEDSAVYLCASSLALIGVGRAQETQYFGPGTRLLVL.

This chain links TRBV23-1 with TRBJ2-4; no clear D gene. TRBV23-1 is assigned to the ORF class and has an uncertain function. The CDR3 runs 14 residues. Trimming stripped 6 bases from V and 4 bases from J, with 13 bases between. CDR3 residues: CASSPPSTKNIQYF. The CDR3 DNA sequence: TGCGCCAGCAGCCCGCCCAGCACTAAAAACATTCAGTACTTC.

CDR3 coding DNA: TGTGCCAGCAGCGGACAGACGAGTTCCTACGAGCAGTACTTC. Protein: CASSGQTSSYEQYF. The V and J genes are TRBV13 and TRBJ2-7; perhaps TRBD1 as D (6 bases). The V gene lost 5 bases and the J gene lost 1 base, with 12 bases spanning the gap. Germline V CDR1 and CDR2: PRHDT, FYEKMQ (reference sequence). The CDR3 has 14 amino acids.

The V and J genes are TRBV14 and TRBJ2-1; 10 bases match TRBD2. Germline CDR1 is SGHDN and CDR2 is FVKESK. The CDR3 is 18 amino acids. Unmatched junction bases numbered 10, after V lost 3 bases and J lost 2 bases. The CDR3 bases are TGTGCCAGCAGCCAGTGGGGCTCTAGCGGGAGCCCCTACAATGAGCAGTTCTTC. This sequence encodes CASSQWGSSGSPYNEQFF. Drawing the rest from reference TRBV14 and TRBJ2-1, the complete variable domain is EAGVTQFPSHSVIEKGQTVTLRCDPISGHDNLYWYRRVMGKEIKFLLHFVKESKQDESGMPNNRFLAERTGGTYSTLKVQPAELEDSGVYFCASSQWGSSGSPYNEQFFGPGTRLTVL.

The chain uses TRBV2 and TRBJ2-2; no firm D call. The length of the CDR3 is 13 residues. The germline V and J ends were trimmed by 7 bases and 6 bases, with 12 bases remaining between them. CDR1 and CDR2 (germline): SNHLY, FYNNEI. CDR3 amino acids: CASKIQNPGELFF. Written as DNA, the CDR3 is TGTGCCAGCAAAATACAAAACCCCGGGGAGCTGTTTTTT.

This sequence joins TRBV11-3 and TRBJ2-1; 11 nucleotides line up with TRBD2. This CDR3 is 15 amino acids long. The V gene's germline CDR1 is SGHNT and CDR2 YENEEA. After removal of 3 bases from V and 6 bases from J, the junction contained 4 bases not matched to a gene. The CDR3 DNA sequence: TGTGCCAGCAGCTTTGCTGGACTAGCGGGCAATGAGCAGTTCTTC. Its translation: CASSFAGLAGNEQFF.

This clone was found once. The rearrangement joins TRBV29-1 to TRBJ2-3, with 7 bases aligning to TRBD2. From germline, CDR1 is SQVTM and CDR2 ANQGSEA. J gave up 5 bases and V 4 bases, and 12 bases lay outside the gene matches. CDR3 length equals 15 residues. CDR3 in amino acids: CSVVVSGIYGDTQYF. The CDR3 coding sequence is TGCAGCGTTGTGGTCAGCGGGATTTATGGAGATACGCAGTATTTT.

The V call is TRBV9, the J call TRBJ2-1; D may be TRBD1 (6 bases). The CDR3 length is 16 residues. Germline CDR1 and CDR2: SGDLS and YYNGEE. V dropped 3 bases and J dropped 0 bases, with 13 bases sitting between them. The CDR3 reads CASSGTDLSSYNEQFF. In nucleotides, the CDR3 is TGTGCCAGCAGCGGGACAGACTTAAGCTCCTACAATGAGCAGTTCTTC.

This chain links TRBV21-1 with TRBJ1-2; the D call in the table, TRBD1, was not verified against the DNA. TRBV21-1 is recorded as a pseudogene. This CDR3 contains 15 residues. CDR3: CASSPRGTGFDGYTF. CDR3 nucleotides: TGTGCCAGCAGCCCACGCGGGACAGGGTTTGATGGCTACACCTTC.

V and J are TRBV4-1 and TRBJ2-1; 8 nucleotides align to TRBD2. The CDR3 extends over 17 amino acids. Trimming took 2 bases from V and 6 from J; bases not matched to a gene: 12. The germline V gene encodes CDR1 MGHRA and CDR2 YSYEKL. CDR3 nucleotide sequence: TGCGCCAGCAGCCAAACAAGCGGGAGCAAGTTTGTCAATGAGCAGTTCTTC. Protein sequence: CASSQTSGSKFVNEQFF.

This clone was observed a few times. The chain has TRBV6-5 and TRBJ1-1; D is possibly TRBD1 (5 bases). The CDR3 runs to 11 residues. Trimming removed 7 bases from V and 8 bases from J, with 11 bases in between. Per the germline V gene, CDR1 is MNHEY and CDR2 is SVGAGI. Written as DNA, the CDR3 is TGTGCCAGCATTTGGGGGGACGAAGCTTTCTTT. It translates to CASIWGDEAFF.

V gene TRBV19 combines with J gene TRBJ2-1, with D tentatively TRBD2 (5 bases). Trimming took off 1 base at V and 4 bases at J, with 11 bases between the two ends. The CDR3 runs to 15 residues. Germline assignment: CDR1 LNHDA and CDR2 SQIVND (reference sequence). The CDR3 region is CASSIAQRSYNEQFF. CDR3 sequence (DNA): TGTGCCAGTAGTATAGCCCAGCGGAGTTACAATGAGCAGTTCTTC. The complete variable domain, with remaining parts taken from reference TRBV19 and TRBJ2-1, reads DGGITQSPKYLFRKEGQNVTLSCEQNLNHDAMYWYRQDPGQGLRLIYYSQIVNDFQKGDIAEGYSVSREKKESFPLTVTSAQKNPTAFYLCASSIAQRSYNEQFFGPGTRLTVL.

The chain links TRBV27 to TRBJ1-5, with TRBD1 identical over 9 bases. The CDR3 spans 15 residues. V gave up 10 bases and J gave up 4 bases; unmatched junction bases: 11. The V gene's germline CDR1 is MNHEY and CDR2 SMNVEV (reference sequence). The CDR3 reads CATKLGQGSNQPQHF. CDR3 DNA sequence: TGTGCCACCAAGCTGGGACAGGGCTCAAATCAGCCCCAGCATTTT.